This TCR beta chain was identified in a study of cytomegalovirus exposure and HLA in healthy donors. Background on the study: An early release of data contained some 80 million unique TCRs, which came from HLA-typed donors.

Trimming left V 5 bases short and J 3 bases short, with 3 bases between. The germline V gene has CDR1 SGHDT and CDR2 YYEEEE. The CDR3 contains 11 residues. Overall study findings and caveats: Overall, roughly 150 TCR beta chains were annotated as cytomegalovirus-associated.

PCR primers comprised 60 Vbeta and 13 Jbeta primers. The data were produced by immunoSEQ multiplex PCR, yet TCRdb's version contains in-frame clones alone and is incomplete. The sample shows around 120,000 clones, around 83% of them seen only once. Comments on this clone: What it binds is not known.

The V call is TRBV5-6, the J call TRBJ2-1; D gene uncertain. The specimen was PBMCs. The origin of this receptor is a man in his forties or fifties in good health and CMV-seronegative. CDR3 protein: CASSYYNEQFF. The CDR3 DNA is TGTGCCAGCAGTTACTACAATGAGCAGTTCTTC.